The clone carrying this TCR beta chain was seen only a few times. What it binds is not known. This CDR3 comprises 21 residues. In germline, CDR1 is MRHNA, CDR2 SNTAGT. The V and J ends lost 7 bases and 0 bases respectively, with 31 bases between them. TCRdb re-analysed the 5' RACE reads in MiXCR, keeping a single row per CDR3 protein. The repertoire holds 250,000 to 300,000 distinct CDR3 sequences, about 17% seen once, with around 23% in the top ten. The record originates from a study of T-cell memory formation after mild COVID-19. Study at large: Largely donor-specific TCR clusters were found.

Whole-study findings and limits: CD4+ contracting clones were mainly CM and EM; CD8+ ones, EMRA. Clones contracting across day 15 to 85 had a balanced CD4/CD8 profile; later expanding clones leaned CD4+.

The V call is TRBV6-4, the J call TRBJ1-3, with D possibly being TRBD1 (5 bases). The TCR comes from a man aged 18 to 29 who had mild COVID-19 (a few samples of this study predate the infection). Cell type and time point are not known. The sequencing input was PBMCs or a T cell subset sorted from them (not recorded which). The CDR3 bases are TGTGCCAGCACCGCAAAAGAGACAGCTCTCCTTTTACCTGCCTCTGGAAACACCATATATTTT. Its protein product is CASTAKETALLLPASGNTIYF.